Listed below are T cell receptor beta chains from one sample, sequenced in a study of cytomegalovirus exposure and HLA in healthy donors. Data came from immunoSEQ multiplex PCR; TCRdb stores just in-frame clones and leaves some out. Of about 260,000 clones detected, 80% to 95% appear once; the ten largest clones hold 3% to 3.5%. The sequenced sample consisted of PBMCs. The receptor source for this set is a woman under 40 in good health and CMV-seronegative. The CDR3 runs from the conserved cysteine through the conserved F or W. D genes are given only for firm matches. Some rows mark clone size as missing; the rest say once, few, many or name a class of expanded clone.

TRBJ1-1	TRBV15	.	.	TGTGCCACCAGCAGAATAACAGGACAGCTTGAAGCTTTCTTT	CATSRITGQLEAFF
TRBJ2-3	TRBV19	.	few	TGTGCCAGTAGTACCTGGGACAAAACGCAGTATTTT	CASSTWDKTQYF
TRBJ2-6	TRBV11-3	TRBD1	.	TGTGCCAGCAGCCCAGGGGGCTCTGGGGCCAACGTCCTGACTTTC	CASSPGGSGANVLTF
TRBJ1-2	TRBV9	.	.	TGTGCCAGCAGCGTAGGCCCAGGCTTCGCTAACTATGGCTACACCTTC	CASSVGPGFANYGYTF
TRBJ2-7	TRBV5-8	.	.	TGTGCCAGCAGTGGTTGGCTGCCCTACGAGCAGTACTTC	CASSGWLPYEQYF
TRBJ2-7	TRBV11-1	TRBD1	.	TGTGCCAGCAGCCCGCCGGACAGGGCCTACGAGCAGTACTTC	CASSPPDRAYEQYF
TRBJ2-7	TRBV7-3	.	.	TGTGCCAGCAGCTTAGGGGGCGGGGATGGATACGAGCAGTACTTC	CASSLGGGDGYEQYF
TRBJ2-7	TRBV5-1	TRBD1	.	TGCGCCAGCAGCTTGGAAGCAGGGGGCTACGAGCAGTACTTC	CASSLEAGGYEQYF
TRBJ2-1	TRBV28	.	.	TGTGCCAGCAGTTTATCGGGGTACAATGAGCAGTTCTTC	CASSLSGYNEQFF
TRBJ2-7	TRBV19	TRBD2	.	TGTGCCAGTACTAGCGGCTACGAGCAGTACTTC	CASTSGYEQYF
TRBJ2-7	TRBV6-1	.	.	TGTGCCAGCAGTGACGATAGGTGGGAACCGGAGCAGTACTTC	CASSDDRWEPEQYF
TRBJ2-1	TRBV19	TRBD2	.	TGTGCCAGTGGGGGTGGACTAGCGGGCTATGAGCAGTTCTTC	CASGGGLAGYEQFF
TRBJ2-7	TRBV13	TRBD1	.	TGTGCCAGCAGCTTTTCTCTAGAGGGACAGGGCTACTACGAGCAGTACTTC	CASSFSLEGQGYYEQYF
TRBJ2-7	TRBV4-1	.	.	TGCGCCAGCAGCCAAGGGTCAGCGGACCTCTACGAGCAGTACTTC	CASSQGSADLYEQYF
TRBJ2-1	TRBV5-1	.	.	TGCGCCAGCAGCTTGGTGTCTCCCGGCGGGGCGGGGAATGAGCAGTTCTTC	CASSLVSPGGAGNEQFF
TRBJ2-3	TRBV5-6	TRBD2	.	TGTGCCAGCAGCACGACTAGCGGGAGGGAGATAACAGATACGCAGTATTTT	CASSTTSGREITDTQYF
TRBJ2-7	TRBV28	TRBD2	once	TGTGCCAGCATTGGGACCGGGACTAGCGGACACTACGAGCAGTACTTC	CASIGTGTSGHYEQYF
TRBJ1-2	TRBV18	.	.	TGTGCCAGCTCACCCCGACTGGGAGGCGACTATGGCTACACCTTC	CASSPRLGGDYGYTF
TRBJ2-7	TRBV6-5	.	few	TGTGCCAGCAGCCCGACCGGGACCAACCACGAGCAGTACTTC	CASSPTGTNHEQYF
TRBJ2-6	TRBV2	.	.	TGTGCCAGCGGCTCTGGGGCCAACGTCCTGACTTTC	CASGSGANVLTF
TRBJ2-1	TRBV30	.	once	TGTGCCTGGAGCCCCAACTCGAGCCCGCAGTTCTTC	CAWSPNSSPQFF
TRBJ2-7	TRBV7-6	.	.	TGTGCCAGCAGCTTATTAACAGGGCCCAGCTCCTACGAGCAGTACTTC	CASSLLTGPSSYEQYF